This TCR beta chain stems from a study of blood T cell repertoires in COVID-19 (dated by TCRdb to 2019 to 2021). About the full investigation: Samples from collaborators originated in the United States, Italy and Spain and spanned both the acute and convalescent phases of COVID-19. Samples were obtained from the ongoing ImmuneRACE study (first 160 participants) and from about 1,300 subjects provided by 6 global collaborators. HLA class I and class II types, where available, came from metadata supplied by the sample provider rather than from assay-based typing. The prospective study material was composed of cDNA or gDNA derived from T cells, B-cell-depleted T cells, or PBMCs. The repertoires were released in a freely available public database meant as a resource for research on the immune response to SARS-CoV-2. A de-identified subject ID, COVID-19 status, age in years and sex were almost always included in the sample metadata. Subjects who had been exposed to COVID-19, were actively infected with it, or had recovered from it provided the deeply sampled blood TCRbeta repertoires that made up the dataset. Overall results and qualifications from the work: Clinical and demographic metadata were provided uncurated, with the amount varying by source and participant.

Counted from cysteine to phenylalanine, this CDR3 has 11 amino acids. Of all the DNA, just the CDR3 is kept, 33 bases in frame from base 1. V has 7 bases trimmed and J has 8 bases trimmed; junction bases matching no gene number 5. The germline V gene sets CDR1 to SQVTM and CDR2 to ANQGSEA. Details on this clone: The clone's antigen remains unknown. No much larger clone exists at a distance of one base, and base qualities are not known.

In Seattle, one collaborating source enrolled patients while the infection was active and tracked those patients longitudinally over the course of disease. Whole blood was collected in K2EDTA tubes by collaborating institutions according to the institutions' own protocols. For TCRbeta analysis, collaborators shipped samples as frozen whole blood, isolated PBMCs, or DNA extracted from either of those sample types. The immunoSEQ Assay, a bias-controlled multiplex PCR, was used to amplify TCRbeta CDR3 regions from genomic DNA. Under the source paper's analysis protocol: The number of nucleated cells in each sample was estimated by amplification of reference gene primers within the assay. To quantify the absolute abundance of each unique TCRbeta CDR3 rearrangement, sequence reads were collapsed and filtered. For each sample, productive Simpson clonality was calculated as the square root of Simpson's diversity index over productive rearrangements. TCRdb took over this immuneACCESS table, retaining in-frame rearrangements with V and J assigned. Such tables are incomplete; in checked studies, under half of the missing clones stem from an unresolved V gene, and the remainder is unexplained. V and J calls and clone size are copied from that table; D and trimming were computed from the DNA. The sample includes 150,000 to 200,000 clones, with approximately 87% observed a single time. In total, the top ten clones hold about 9.4% of the sample.

The rearranged chain carries TRBV29-1 and TRBJ2-7; TRBD1 matches 10 bases in the middle. This receptor was taken from a woman in her 70s with COVID-19, enrolled during active disease. Material for sequencing was peripheral blood. The base sequence is TGCAGCGCCCTGGGACAGGGGAAGCAGTACTTC. Translation gives CSALGQGKQYF.